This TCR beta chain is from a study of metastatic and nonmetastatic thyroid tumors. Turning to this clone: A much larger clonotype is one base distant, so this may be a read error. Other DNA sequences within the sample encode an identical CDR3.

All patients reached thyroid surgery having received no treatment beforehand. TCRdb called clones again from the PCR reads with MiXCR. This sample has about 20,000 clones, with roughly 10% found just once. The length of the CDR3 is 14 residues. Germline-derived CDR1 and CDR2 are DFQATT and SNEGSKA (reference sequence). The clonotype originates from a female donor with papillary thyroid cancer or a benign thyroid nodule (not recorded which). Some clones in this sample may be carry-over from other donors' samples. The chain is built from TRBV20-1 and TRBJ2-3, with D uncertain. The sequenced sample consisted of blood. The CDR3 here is CSARPLIGTDTQYF. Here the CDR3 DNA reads TGCAGTGCTAGGCCCCTGATCGGCACGGATACGCAGTATTTT.